Listed here are 30 T cell receptor beta chains from one sample, sequenced in a study of blood T cell repertoires in COVID-19. Using immunoSEQ multiplex PCR, the repertoire was profiled, and TCRdb retains in-frame clones only, with some absent. The sample has just under 150,000 clones; approximately 87% are singletons. The sample comprised peripheral blood. All receptors derive from a man aged 50-59 years who had recovered from COVID-19.

On this clone: The conserved closing phenylalanine or tryptophan is absent in this CDR3, likely reflecting a read error. The DNA is omitted, as the CDR3 cannot be located on it reliably, and the CDR3 follows TCRdb's listing. The J gene is TRBJ2-7, the V gene TRBV5-1; the table's D call, TRBD1, has no DNA check behind it. Germline CDR1 is SGHRS and CDR2 is YFSETQ. The CDR3 has 12 residues if both end residues are counted. This chain's CDR3 is CASSLVCGQGLP.

This clone was recorded once. This sequence joins TRBV30 and TRBJ1-5; D perhaps matches TRBD1 (5 bases). Per the germline V gene, CDR1 is GTSNPN and CDR2 is SVGIG (reference sequence). This CDR3 comprises 15 residues. V lost 2 bases and J lost 0, with 11 bases in between. The CDR3 nucleotides read TGTGCCTGGAGTATCGGGGGGTATAGCAATCAGCCCCAGCATTTT. Translating it yields CAWSIGGYSNQPQHF.

V usage is TRBV4-1 and J usage is TRBJ1-5; D is possibly TRBD1 (5 bases). Germline V gives CDR1 MGHRA, CDR2 YSYEKL. CDR3 size: 16 residues. V was shortened by 0 bases and J by 2 bases, with 11 bases between the two germline ends. CDR3 in amino acids: CASSQDGGFGNQPQHF. The CDR3 DNA sequence: TGCGCCAGCAGCCAAGACGGGGGATTTGGCAATCAGCCCCAGCATTTT.

The sample holds one count of this clone. V and J are TRBV6-5 and TRBJ1-6; 8 bases map to TRBD1. Germline CDR1 and CDR2: MNHEY and SVGAGI. The CDR3 is 15 residues long. V lost 6 bases to trimming and J lost 10 bases; unmatched junction nucleotides: 11. The CDR3 sequence is CASSQHGQGRSPLHF. DNA of the CDR3: TGTGCCAGCAGCCAGCACGGACAGGGACGCTCACCCCTCCACTTT.

V is TRBV5-8 and J is TRBJ2-3, with TRBD2 matching over 10 bases. Germline values: CDR1 SGHTS, CDR2 YDEGEE. V shed 0 bases, J shed 5 bases, and the junction held 6 bases outside the gene matches. This CDR3 is built from 16 residues. CDR3 in DNA: TGTGCCAGCAGCTTGGGGCTAGCGGGGGCCCGAGATACGCAGTATTTT. Residues: CASSLGLAGARDTQYF.

This clone was seen a few times. J is TRBJ2-1 and V is TRBV6-2 or TRBV6-3; 10 bases map to TRBD2. Germline V gene lookup returns CDR1 MNHEY and CDR2 SVGEGT. V gave up 0 bases and J gave up 10 bases; unmatched junction bases: 15. The CDR3 contains 18 residues. CDR3 nucleotide sequence: TGTGCCAGCAGTTACTCTTGGAGCGGGGGGGCGACGAAGGGAGAGCAGTTCTTC. Protein sequence: CASSYSWSGGATKGEQFF.

The chain has TRBV27 and TRBJ1-2; D may be TRBD1 (6 bases). Germline loops: CDR1 MNHEY, CDR2 SMNVEV (reference sequence). V was shortened by 2 bases and J by 3 bases, with 10 bases between the two germline ends. CDR3 length: 14 residues. DNA of the CDR3: TGTGCCAGCAGTTTACACAGGGATTACTATGGCTACACCTTC. This sequence encodes CASSLHRDYYGYTF.

The chain couples TRBV5-1 to TRBJ2-3; 8 bases are shared with TRBD1. V lost 4 bases to trimming and J lost 6 bases; unmatched junction nucleotides: 13. This CDR3 is 16 amino acids long. In germline, CDR1 is SGHRS, CDR2 YFSETQ. The CDR3 nucleotides are TGCGCCAGCAGCCTGAACGGCCGACAGGGGATCGATACGCAGTATTTT. Translated, it gives CASSLNGRQGIDTQYF.

The J gene is TRBJ2-1, the V gene TRBV7-2, with D perhaps TRBD1 (7 bases). The CDR3 has 15 residues. Deletions cut 1 base from V and 7 bases from J, with 14 bases between. Germline V gives CDR1 SGHTA, CDR2 FQGNSA. The CDR3 spells CASSLGQGGLNEQFF. The CDR3 DNA reads TGTGCCAGCAGCTTAGGGCAGGGGGGTTTAAATGAGCAGTTCTTC.

The chain couples TRBV3-1 (or the pseudogene TRBV3-2) to TRBJ2-7, with D tentatively TRBD2 (6 bases). The CDR3 has 17 amino acids. CDR1 and CDR2 from the germline V gene are LGHDT and YNNKEL (reference sequence). Between the trimmed V and J ends, which lost 2 bases and 4 bases, there was a span of 21 bases. The CDR3 DNA reads as TGTGCCAGCAGCCAAAGAGTAGCGGTAAATCTTGTGTACGAGCAGTACTTC. This sequence encodes CASSQRVAVNLVYEQYF.

The count of this clone is one. The chain combines TRBV9 with TRBJ2-1; D is ambiguous. Looked up from germline, CDR1 is SGDLS and CDR2 is YYNGEE. The CDR3 spans 15 residues. V lost 0 bases to trimming and J lost 0 bases, with 7 bases between them. CDR3 sequence: CASSVAPSSYNEQFF. CDR3 coding DNA: TGTGCCAGCAGCGTAGCCCCCAGCTCCTACAATGAGCAGTTCTTC.

The chain recombines TRBV9 with TRBJ2-3; 15 nucleotides align to TRBD2. Germline CDR1 and CDR2: SGDLS and YYNGEE. This CDR3 spans 17 amino acids. The trim removed 0 bases at V and 4 bases at J, leaving 3 bases unmatched. The CDR3 is CASSVGTSGGAPDTQYF. CDR3 DNA: TGTGCCAGCAGCGTAGGGACTAGCGGGGGGGCCCCAGATACGCAGTATTTT.

CDR3 nucleotides: TGCGCCAGCAGCTTGGAGGGGGCTGCTAATCAGCCCCAGCATTTT. Residues: CASSLEGAANQPQHF. This chain uses TRBV5-1 with TRBJ1-5; 7 positions match TRBD1. Germline trimming cut 0 bases from V and 4 bases from J; bases unmatched to any gene: 4. Per germline, CDR1 SGHRS and CDR2 YFSETQ. CDR3 length: 15 residues.

The chain links TRBV7-9 to TRBJ2-7; a weak D match, TRBD1 (6 bases). The germline gives CDR1 SEHNR, CDR2 FQNEAQ (reference sequence). The CDR3 totals 17 residues. The V end was cut by 2 bases, the J end by 0 bases, with 17 bases between. The CDR3 loop reads CASSLTPTGLISYEQYF. The CDR3 bases are TGTGCCAGCAGCTTAACCCCCACAGGGCTTATCTCCTACGAGCAGTACTTC. Full variable domain (rest looked up from reference TRBV7-9 and TRBJ2-7): DTGVSQNPRHKITKRGQNVTFRCDPISEHNRLYWYRQTLGQGPEFLTYFQNEAQLEKSRLLSDRFSAERPKGSFSTLEIQRTEQGDSAMYLCASSLTPTGLISYEQYFGPGTRLTVT.

Here the CDR3 DNA reads TGTGCCAGCAGTAGACAGGGGGCACGGAACACTGAAGCTTTCTTT. Translated, it gives CASSRQGARNTEAFF. The V and J genes are TRBV5-4 and TRBJ1-1, with 10 bases aligning to TRBD1. The CDR3 is 15 residues long. The V and J ends lost 5 bases and 1 base, in that order; junction bases with no gene match: 5. CDR1 is SGHNT and CDR2 is YYREEE in the germline V gene (reference sequence).

This clone occurred once. This chain joins TRBV30 and TRBJ1-2; unclear D gene. Germline V gene data show CDR1 as GTSNPN and CDR2 as SVGIG (reference sequence). Trimming shortened V by 3 bases and J by 4 bases, and 12 bases separated the two germline ends. CDR3 length: 13 amino acids. The CDR3 sequence is CAWSAGLAYGYTF. The CDR3 DNA reads as TGTGCCTGGAGCGCGGGGTTGGCCTATGGCTACACCTTC. Based on the CDR3 plus reference TRBV30 and TRBJ1-2, the full variable domain is SQTIHQWPATLVQPVGSPLSLECTVEGTSNPNLYWYRQAAGRGLQLLFYSVGIGQISSEVPQNLSASRPQDRQFILSSKKLLLSDSGFYLCAWSAGLAYGYTFGSGTRLTVV.

The chain uses TRBV20-1 and TRBJ1-6; 9 bases are shared with TRBD1. The CDR3 covers 14 residues. The junction had 4 bases not matched to a gene; V was cut back by 3 bases and J by 7 bases. In germline, CDR1 is DFQATT, CDR2 SNEGSKA (reference sequence). The CDR3 spells CSASTGQGNSPLHF. CDR3 nucleotides: TGCAGTGCTAGTACAGGACAGGGGAATTCACCCCTCCACTTT.

As regards this clone: One end of the junction fails to match germline, which may point to a read error. J is TRBJ2-7 and V is TRBV19; 8 bases are shared with TRBD1. CDR1 LNHDA and CDR2 SQIVND come from the germline V gene (reference sequence). CDR3 size: 13 residues. The DNA of the CDR3 is TGTGCCAGTAGTATCCAGGGGGCCTACGGGCAGTACTTC. It encodes CASSIQGAYGQYF.

V is TRBV10-3 and J is TRBJ2-5; tentative D call: TRBD1 (5 bases). CDR3 length: 14 residues. The germline V and J ends were trimmed by 2 bases and 5 bases, with 12 bases remaining between them. Germline CDR1 and CDR2: ENHRY and SYGVKD. The CDR3 loop reads CAISEVRGYETQYF. The CDR3 region has the DNA TGTGCCATCAGTGAGGTTAGGGGATATGAGACCCAGTACTTC.

This chain uses TRBV6-4 with TRBJ2-1; 12 bases align to TRBD1. V shed 3 bases, J shed 10 bases, and the junction held 10 bases outside the gene matches. CDR1 MRHNA and CDR2 SNTAGT come from the germline V gene. This CDR3 has 16 residues. The CDR3 DNA reads as TGTGCCAGCAGTGATCCCCCGGGACAGGGGGCGGGGGAGCAGTTCTTC. It is translated as CASSDPPGQGAGEQFF.

This chain connects TRBV12-3 or TRBV12-4 to TRBJ2-7; TRBD1 agrees at 8 bases. The CDR3 loop spans 13 amino acids. The V gene end was trimmed by 4 bases and the J gene end by 4 bases; junction bases not matched to a gene: 3. This CDR3 reads CASSSRGPYEQYF. The DNA of the CDR3 is TGTGCCAGCAGTTCCAGGGGGCCTTACGAGCAGTACTTC.

The chain has TRBV6-5 and TRBJ2-7; TRBD1 matches 11 bases. The CDR3 has 15 residues. The V gene end was trimmed by 6 bases and the J gene end by 3 bases; junction bases not matched to a gene: 7. The germline CDR1 and CDR2 sequences are MNHEY and SVGAGI. The chain's CDR3 is CASSGGQGAFYEQYF. Here the CDR3 DNA reads TGTGCCAGCAGCGGCGGACAGGGGGCGTTCTACGAGCAGTACTTC.

This clone was seen once. This chain connects TRBV18 to TRBJ1-5; D possibly corresponds to TRBD1 (5 bases). This CDR3 contains 14 residues. CDR1 and CDR2 (germline): KGHSH, LQKENI. Trimming stripped 6 bases from V and 0 bases from J, with 9 bases between. CDR3 nucleotide sequence: TGTGCCAGCTCGTTGACAGTTAGCAATCAGCCCCAGCATTTT. As protein: CASSLTVSNQPQHF.

This clone appeared a single time. The chain joins TRBV19 to TRBJ1-5, with a weak D call TRBD1 (5 bases). Trimming cost V 8 bases and J 5 bases, with 19 bases left between them. Germline CDR1 is LNHDA and CDR2 is SQIVND (reference sequence). This CDR3 has 15 residues. The DNA of the CDR3 is TGTGCCAGTTCTTTCGGGGGGGGTTCGGATCAGCCCCAGCATTTT. This codes for CASSFGGGSDQPQHF. The variable domain in full, completed from reference TRBV19 and TRBJ1-5, reads DGGITQSPKYLFRKEGQNVTLSCEQNLNHDAMYWYRQDPGQGLRLIYYSQIVNDFQKGDIAEGYSVSREKKESFPLTVTSAQKNPTAFYLCASSFGGGSDQPQHFGDGTRLSIL.

CDR3 DNA: TGTGCCAGCAGCCTCCAGGGGTCGGATACGCAGTATTTT. Protein sequence: CASSLQGSDTQYF. This rearrangement joins TRBV11-1 to TRBJ2-3; a possible D gene is TRBD1 (6 bases). Germline lookup yields CDR1 SGHAT and CDR2 FQDESV (reference sequence). The CDR3 runs 13 residues. Trimming stripped 5 bases from V and 6 bases from J, with 12 bases between.

The chain has TRBV19 and TRBJ2-7, with D possibly TRBD1 on 7 matching bases. Trimming shortened V by 10 bases and J by 4 bases, and 14 bases separated the two germline ends. Germline V gives CDR1 LNHDA, CDR2 SQIVND (reference sequence). There are 12 residues in the CDR3. The CDR3 sequence is CATSTGTYEQYF. The CDR3 DNA follows: TGTGCCACTTCGACAGGGACTTACGAGCAGTACTTC. Variable domain in full (rest from reference TRBV19 and TRBJ2-7): DGGITQSPKYLFRKEGQNVTLSCEQNLNHDAMYWYRQDPGQGLRLIYYSQIVNDFQKGDIAEGYSVSREKKESFPLTVTSAQKNPTAFYLCATSTGTYEQYFGPGTRLTVT.

This clone was seen only once. The genes are TRBV19 and TRBJ2-3, with D maybe TRBD1 (6 bases). V was trimmed by 4 bases and J by 1 base, leaving 15 bases between them. Germline V gene sequence: CDR1 LNHDA, CDR2 SQIVND (reference sequence). The CDR3 consists of 16 residues. CDR3 in DNA: TGTGCCAGTAGTACACGCAGGGGTCGCGGCACAGATACGCAGTATTTT. Protein sequence: CASSTRRGRGTDTQYF.

The chain is built from TRBV6-4 and TRBJ1-1; 8 bases map to TRBD1. V gave up 6 bases and J gave up 1 base; unmatched junction bases: 1. Germline V gene data show CDR1 as MRHNA and CDR2 as SNTAGT. The CDR3 contains 13 residues. The chain's CDR3 is CASRGQENTEAFF. In DNA form, the CDR3 reads TGTGCCAGCAGGGGACAGGAGAACACTGAAGCTTTCTTT.

The rearrangement joins TRBV29-1 to TRBJ2-2, with 11 bases matching TRBD2. This CDR3 spans 17 amino acids. J lost 0 bases, V lost 1 base, and 4 bases had no gene match. Germline V gene sequence: CDR1 SQVTM, CDR2 ANQGSEA. The CDR3 region has the DNA TGCAGCGTTGAAGGACTAGCGGGGTCTACGAACACCGGGGAGCTGTTTTTT. It specifies CSVEGLAGSTNTGELFF.

The genes are TRBV3-1 (or the pseudogene TRBV3-2) and TRBJ1-2; 8 bases match TRBD1. Germline V gene data show CDR1 as LGHDT and CDR2 as YNNKEL (reference sequence). J gave up 3 bases and V 4 bases, and 4 bases lay outside the gene matches. The CDR3 covers 14 residues. The CDR3 region is CASSRATGDYGYTF. The CDR3, as DNA: TGTGCCAGCAGCCGGGCGACAGGGGACTATGGCTACACCTTC.